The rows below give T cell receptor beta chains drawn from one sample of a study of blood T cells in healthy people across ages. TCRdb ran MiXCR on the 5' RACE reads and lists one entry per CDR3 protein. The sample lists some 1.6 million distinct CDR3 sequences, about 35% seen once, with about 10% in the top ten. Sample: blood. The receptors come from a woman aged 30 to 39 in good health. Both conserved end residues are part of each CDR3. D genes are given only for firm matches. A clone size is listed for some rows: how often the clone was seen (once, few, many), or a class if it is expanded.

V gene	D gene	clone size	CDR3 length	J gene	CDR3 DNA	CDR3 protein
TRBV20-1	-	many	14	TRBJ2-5	TGCAGTGCTTGGGTCGGGCTTCCACAAGAGACCCAGTACTTC	CSAWVGLPQETQYF
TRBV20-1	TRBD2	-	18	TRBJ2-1	TGCAGTGCTAGTTGGACTAGCGGGGACTCGATTCACCACAATGAGCAGTTCTTC	CSASWTSGDSIHHNEQFF
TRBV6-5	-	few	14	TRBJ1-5	TGTGCCAGCGCTCCGGGGGTAAGCAATCAGCCCCAGCATTTT	CASAPGVSNQPQHF
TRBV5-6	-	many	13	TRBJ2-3	TGTGCCAGCAGCTTGGGGGTAGTGGATACGCAGTATTTT	CASSLGVVDTQYF
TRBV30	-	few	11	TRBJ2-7	TGTGCCTGGAGCCTTGGGGACGAGCAGTACTTC	CAWSLGDEQYF
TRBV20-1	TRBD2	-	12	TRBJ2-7	TGCAGTCTGGGGACTAGCGGGAGGGAGCAGTACTTC	CSLGTSGREQYF
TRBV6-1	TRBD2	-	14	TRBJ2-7	TGTGCCAGCAGGGGGGGACTAGCGGGGAACGAGCAGTACTTC	CASRGGLAGNEQYF
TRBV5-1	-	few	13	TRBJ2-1	TGCGCCAGCAGCGCGGGTAGCGCCGATGAGCAGTTCTTC	CASSAGSADEQFF
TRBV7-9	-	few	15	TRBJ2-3	TGTGCCAGCAGCTTAGTCAGGGCAGCGACAGATACGCAGTATTTT	CASSLVRAATDTQYF
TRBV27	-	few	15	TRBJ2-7	TGTGCCAGCAGTCCAACCCCGGCGGGCCAGGGGGAGCAGTACTTC	CASSPTPAGQGEQYF
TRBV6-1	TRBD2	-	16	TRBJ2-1	TGTGCCAGCAGTGAAGCCTGGACTAGATCCTACAATGAGCAGTTCTTC	CASSEAWTRSYNEQFF
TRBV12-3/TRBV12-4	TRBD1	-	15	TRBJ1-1	TGTGCCAGCAGTTTCTCCGGACAGGGGAACACTGAAGCTTTCTTT	CASSFSGQGNTEAFF
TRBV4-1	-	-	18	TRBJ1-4	TGCGCCAGCAGCCTCAAGGGCATGGGGCCCGGAACTAATGAAAAACTGTTTTTT	CASSLKGMGPGTNEKLFF
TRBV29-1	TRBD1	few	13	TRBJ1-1	TGCAGCGTTTCGACAGGGATGGACACTGAAGCTTTCTTT	CSVSTGMDTEAFF
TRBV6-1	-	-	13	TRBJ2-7	TGTGCCAGCAGTGGCAGGGAGCTCTACGAGCAGTACTTC	CASSGRELYEQYF
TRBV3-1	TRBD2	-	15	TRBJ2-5	TGTGCCAGCAGCCAAGCGGGGGGACTCCAAGAGACCCAGTACTTC	CASSQAGGLQETQYF
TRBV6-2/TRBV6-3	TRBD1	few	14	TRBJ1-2	TGTGCCAGCAGAACCCCGAGACAGGGGTATGGCTACACCTTC	CASRTPRQGYGYTF
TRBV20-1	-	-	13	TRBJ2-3	TGCAGTGCTAGAGTCCCTAGAACAGATACGCAGTATTTT	CSARVPRTDTQYF
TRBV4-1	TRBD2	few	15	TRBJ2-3	TGCGCCAGCAGCCTTTTAGGACTAGCAGGAGATACGCAGTATTTT	CASSLLGLAGDTQYF
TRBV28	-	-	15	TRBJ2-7	TGTGCCAGCAGTTTGAAGTCGGTTGGACGGGACGAGCAGTACTTC	CASSLKSVGRDEQYF
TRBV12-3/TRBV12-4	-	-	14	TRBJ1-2	TGTGCCAGCAGGGAACAGAGGGATGTAGGTGGCTACACCTTC	CASREQRDVGGYTF
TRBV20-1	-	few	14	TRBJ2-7	TGCAGTGCTTCTGGGACTTGGAGCTCCTACGAGCAGTACTTC	CSASGTWSSYEQYF
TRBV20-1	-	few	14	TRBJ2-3	TGCAGTGCTAGAACCCACCTTCCCAGAGATACGCAGTATTTT	CSARTHLPRDTQYF
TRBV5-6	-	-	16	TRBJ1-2	TGTGCCAGCAGCTTTCCGGTGGGGGTTCGTAACTATGGCTACACCTTC	CASSFPVGVRNYGYTF
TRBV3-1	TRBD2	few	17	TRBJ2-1	TGTGCCAGCAGCCAACCTGTGAGTCTAGCGGGGGACAATGAGCAGTTCTTC	CASSQPVSLAGDNEQFF
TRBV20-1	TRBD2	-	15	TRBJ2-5	TGCAGTGCTACCGCCCCTAGCGGGGGGCTGGAGACCCAGTACTTC	CSATAPSGGLETQYF
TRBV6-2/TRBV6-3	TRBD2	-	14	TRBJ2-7	TGTGCCAGCGAAGTAGTAGCGGGGGCCTACGAGCAGTACTTC	CASEVVAGAYEQYF
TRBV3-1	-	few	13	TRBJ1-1	TGTGCCAGCAGCCAGCGGGACCACACTGAAGCTTTCTTT	CASSQRDHTEAFF
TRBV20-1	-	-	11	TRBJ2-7	TGCAGCAGTGCCGGCCTCGACGAGCAGTACTTC	CSSAGLDEQYF
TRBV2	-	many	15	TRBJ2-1	TGTGCCAGCAGTGAAACTTGGGCGTCCTACAATGAGCAGTTCTTC	CASSETWASYNEQFF
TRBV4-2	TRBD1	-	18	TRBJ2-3	TGTGCCAGCAGCCAAGATCAGCGAGGACAGGACCGCACAGATACGCAGTATTTT	CASSQDQRGQDRTDTQYF
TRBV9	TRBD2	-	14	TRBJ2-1	TGTGCCAGCAGCGTAGATGGACTAGCCCATGAGCAGTTCTTC	CASSVDGLAHEQFF
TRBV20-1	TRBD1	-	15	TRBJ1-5	TGCAGTGCTTCAATCGGACAGGGACGGAATCAGCCCCAGCATTTT	CSASIGQGRNQPQHF
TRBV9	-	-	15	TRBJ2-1	TGTGCCAGCAGCGTAGGGCCCCCTCCTCGGAATGAGCAGTTCTTC	CASSVGPPPRNEQFF
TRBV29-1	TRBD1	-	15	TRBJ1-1	TGCAGCGTTGAACGGGACAGGCTCTCCGGTGGTGAAGCTTTCTTT	CSVERDRLSGGEAFF
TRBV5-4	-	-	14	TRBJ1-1	TGTGCCAGCAGTGCGGACAGCATGAACACTGAAGCTTTCTTT	CASSADSMNTEAFF
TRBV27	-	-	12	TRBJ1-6	TGTGCCAGCAGGGCCGCCGGTGGGCCCCTCCACTTT	CASRAAGGPLHF
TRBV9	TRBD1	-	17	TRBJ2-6	TGTGCCAGCAGCGGGCGACAGGGGGCCTCTGGGGCCAACGTCCTGACTTTC	CASSGRQGASGANVLTF
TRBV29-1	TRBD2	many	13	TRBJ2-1	TGCAGCGGAGTAGCGGGAGTATACAATGAGCAGTTCTTC	CSGVAGVYNEQFF
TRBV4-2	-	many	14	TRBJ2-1	TGTGCCAGCAGCCAAGGGGGACTTTACAATGAGCAGTTCTTC	CASSQGGLYNEQFF
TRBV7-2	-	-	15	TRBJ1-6	TGTGCCAGCAGCTTGCAACTCGGGGGTGGTTCACCCCTCCACTTT	CASSLQLGGGSPLHF
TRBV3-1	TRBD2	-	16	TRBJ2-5	TGTGCCAGCAGCCGTCTTAGCGGGGGGGCACGAGAGACCCAGTACTTC	CASSRLSGGARETQYF
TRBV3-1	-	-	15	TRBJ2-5	TGTGCCAGCAGCCAGGAGGGACAGCTACAAGAGACCCAGTACTTC	CASSQEGQLQETQYF